This TCR beta chain was captured by sequencing in a study of cytomegalovirus exposure and HLA in healthy donors. The study's findings and limits: Subsequent analysis revealed that first-cohort TCR clusters tended to co-occur in the approximately 120 validation repertoires. Confirmation was obtained in vitro that a few CMV-associated chains are specific for CMV antigens.

This CDR3 has 16 amino acids. Germline V gene lookup returns CDR1 MGHRA and CDR2 YSYEKL. Trimming removed 1 base at V and 2 bases at J, with 14 bases between. Profiling relied on immunoSEQ multiplex PCR, and the TCRdb table lists in-frame clones only, not all of them. The repertoire holds 60,000 to 85,000 clones, with about 94% as singletons. This clone has a single count. Its target is not known. Sample: PBMCs. The V and J genes are TRBV4-1 and TRBJ2-5; perhaps TRBD1 as D (6 bases). The clonotype comes from a young man in good health and CMV-seropositive. The CDR3 sequence is CASSQGGRGGQETQYF. The CDR3 nucleotides read TGCGCCAGCAGCCAAGGGGGGAGAGGGGGACAAGAGACCCAGTACTTC.